These T cell receptor beta chains were read from a single sample in a study of early T cells in non-severe SARS-CoV-2 infection. TCRdb redid the calling of the 5' RACE reads with MiXCR, one entry per CDR3 protein. The data hold approximately 58,000 distinct CDR3 sequences, with around a tenth observed a single time. The sequenced material came from whole blood. The receptors here all came from an adult who was a healthcare worker with PCR-confirmed SARS-CoV-2 infection or an uninfected control (not recorded which). Both conserved end residues are part of each CDR3. The D gene is left open where the match is weak. Clone size is not always given. Where it is, it says once, few, many or a class for expanded clones.

D gene	V gene	clone size	J gene	CDR3 DNA	CDR3 protein
NA	TRBV28	many	TRBJ1-3	TGTGCCAGCAGTTTCCAGGACGGAACCTCTGGAAACACCATATATTTT	CASSFQDGTSGNTIYF
NA	TRBV28	NA	TRBJ2-7	TGTGCCAGCAGTTCTAGCCGCCCCTACGAGCAGTACTTC	CASSSSRPYEQYF
TRBD2	TRBV20-1	NA	TRBJ2-7	TGCAGTGCTAGTGGGAGGAGCGGGAGGAAATACGAGCAGTACTTC	CSASGRSGRKYEQYF
NA	TRBV20-1	few	TRBJ2-2	TGCAGTGCTAGAGACCAGAGGCAGGGTAACACCGGGGAGCTGTTTTTT	CSARDQRQGNTGELFF
NA	TRBV28	few	TRBJ2-1	TGTGCCAGCACCTCCACGAATGAGCAGTTCTTC	CASTSTNEQFF
NA	TRBV10-1	NA	TRBJ2-7	TGCGCCAGCAGTGAGTCGGAACAGGTCGCCCACGAGCAGTACTTC	CASSESEQVAHEQYF
NA	TRBV9	NA	TRBJ1-3	TGTGCCAGCAGCTCAGGGATTTCTGGAAACACCATATATTTT	CASSSGISGNTIYF
NA	TRBV27	many	TRBJ1-4	TGTGCCAGCAGTTTAAGGGGTGATGAAAAACTGTTTTTT	CASSLRGDEKLFF
NA	TRBV9	many	TRBJ1-2	TGTGCCAGCAGCCTTAGTGGGGGGCACTATGGCTACACCTTC	CASSLSGGHYGYTF
NA	TRBV2	NA	TRBJ2-6	TGTGCCAGCACCTGGGACGGCAGCTCTGGGGCCAACGTCCTGACTTTC	CASTWDGSSGANVLTF
NA	TRBV29-1	few	TRBJ2-5	TGCAGCGCTGAAACTGGTTTAGAGACCCAGTACTTC	CSAETGLETQYF
NA	TRBV9	few	TRBJ1-3	TGTGCCAGCAGCGTTAGGAGTTCCTCTGGAAACACCATATATTTT	CASSVRSSSGNTIYF
NA	TRBV5-4	NA	TRBJ2-3	TGTGCCAGCAGCTTGTCCGCTAGCGCCTCAGATACGCAGTATTTT	CASSLSASASDTQYF
NA	TRBV28	many	TRBJ1-2	TGTGCCAGCAGCCCATTAGGGATGTATGGCTACACCTTC	CASSPLGMYGYTF
NA	TRBV25-1	NA	TRBJ2-1	TGTGCCAGCAGTGAGCCCACACTCCAGTTCTTC	CASSEPTLQFF
TRBD1	TRBV27	NA	TRBJ1-6	TGTGCCAGCGGCCGTGGACAGGGTCGTTCACCCCTCCACTTT	CASGRGQGRSPLHF
NA	TRBV7-9	once	TRBJ1-2	TGTGCCAGCCTGGGACACCCTAACTATGGCTACACCTTC	CASLGHPNYGYTF
NA	TRBV3-1	NA	TRBJ2-1	TGTGCCAGCAGCCCCCTAACGGTGGCCTACAATGAGCAGTTCTTC	CASSPLTVAYNEQFF
NA	TRBV2	few	TRBJ1-4	TGTGCCAGCAGCCTCCGTATTGGTACAGGGGAAAAACTGTTTTTT	CASSLRIGTGEKLFF
NA	TRBV7-9	NA	TRBJ2-7	TGTGCCAGCAGCTTTTCCACCAGCTCCTACGAGCAGTACTTC	CASSFSTSSYEQYF
NA	TRBV27	few	TRBJ2-1	TGTGCCAGCAGTGGGGGGGCGGCGGGAGCTATGCGCAATGAGCAGTTCTTC	CASSGGAAGAMRNEQFF
TRBD1	TRBV7-8	NA	TRBJ2-3	TGTGCCAGCAGCCCACGGTCTGGGACAGGGGGCCGAGATACGCAGTATTTT	CASSPRSGTGGRDTQYF
TRBD1	TRBV10-3	NA	TRBJ1-1	TGTGCCATCAGTGACGGGCAGGGGGATATCAAAGCTTTCTTT	CAISDGQGDIKAFF
NA	TRBV20-1	many	TRBJ1-1	TGCAGGCTGGGGGGACTGAACACTGAAGCTTTCTTT	CRLGGLNTEAFF
TRBD1	TRBV27	many	TRBJ2-7	TGTGCCAGCAGTGCGCGGACAGGGGGCGTCGAGCAGTACTTC	CASSARTGGVEQYF
NA	TRBV12-3/TRBV12-4	few	TRBJ2-3	TGTGCCAGCAGTTTAAAGTATTCAGATACGCAGTATTTT	CASSLKYSDTQYF
TRBD1	TRBV6-2/TRBV6-3	NA	TRBJ2-3	TGTGCCAGCAGTTCACCGGACAGGGGGCTGGGAGATACGCAGTATTTT	CASSSPDRGLGDTQYF
NA	TRBV20-1	few	TRBJ1-3	TGCAGTGCTATAACAGGCGCGAGCGGAAACACCATATATTTT	CSAITGASGNTIYF
TRBD2	TRBV7-3	many	TRBJ2-3	TGTGCCAGCGGTCGGGAGGGGAGCACAGATACGCAGTATTTT	CASGREGSTDTQYF
TRBD1	TRBV28	few	TRBJ1-5	TGTGCCAGCAGTTTGTTCCCGGGACAGGGAGAAAGACAGCCCCAGCATTTT	CASSLFPGQGERQPQHF
NA	TRBV7-2	many	TRBJ1-4	TGTGCCAGCAGCTTGCGGACAGCAACTAATGAAAAACTGTTTTTT	CASSLRTATNEKLFF
NA	TRBV29-1	many	TRBJ2-2	TGCAGCGTTCCCCAGGTTACCGGGGAGCTGTTTTTT	CSVPQVTGELFF
NA	TRBV5-1	many	TRBJ2-1	TGCGCCAGCAGCTTGGAGCGGGCCTACAATGAGCAGTTCTTC	CASSLERAYNEQFF
NA	TRBV30	NA	TRBJ2-2	TGTGCCTGGAGTGTAAAAGGGTCCGGCGGGGAGCTGTTTTTT	CAWSVKGSGGELFF
TRBD1	TRBV18	NA	TRBJ1-1	TGTGCCAGCTCACCACTGGACAGGGGCACTGAAGCTTTCTTT	CASSPLDRGTEAFF
TRBD1	TRBV18	NA	TRBJ1-2	TGTGCCAGCTCACCCCCGGGACAGGTTAAAAACTATGGCTACACCTTC	CASSPPGQVKNYGYTF
TRBD2	TRBV10-3	NA	TRBJ2-1	TGTGCCATCAGTTCCGGGACAGCGACTAGCGGGAACTACAATGAGCAGTTCTTC	CAISSGTATSGNYNEQFF
NA	TRBV5-1	NA	TRBJ2-7	TGCGCCAGCAGCTTAGGGACTGAGACCTACGAGCAGTACTTC	CASSLGTETYEQYF
NA	TRBV7-2	many	TRBJ2-5	TGTGCCACGGGCTCCACCTCGTTGGGCCAGTACTTC	CATGSTSLGQYF
TRBD1	TRBV25-1	few	TRBJ2-7	TGTGCCAGCAGTGAATACGCAGGGGGCTCCTACGAGCAGTACTTC	CASSEYAGGSYEQYF
TRBD2	TRBV28	NA	TRBJ2-1	TGTGCCAGCAGTTCGCAGGGACTAGCGGGACCTAGCTCCTACAATGAGCAGTTCTTC	CASSSQGLAGPSSYNEQFF
TRBD1	TRBV6-1	NA	TRBJ2-7	TGTGCCAGCAGTACCCAAGGGACAGGGGGAAACGAGCAGTACTTC	CASSTQGTGGNEQYF
TRBD2	TRBV6-6	NA	TRBJ2-7	TGTGCCAGCAGTTACTCGATAGCTAGCGGGGTTACCTACGAGCAGTACTTC	CASSYSIASGVTYEQYF
TRBD1	TRBV7-2	NA	TRBJ1-2	TGTGCCAGCAGCTCCGGACAGGACTACACCTTC	CASSSGQDYTF
NA	TRBV30	NA	TRBJ2-3	TGTGCCTCTGCATCGGATACGCAGTATTTT	CASASDTQYF
NA	TRBV2	few	TRBJ2-3	TGTGCCAGCAGTGGGGGCTGGCGTAGCACAGATACGCAGTATTTT	CASSGGWRSTDTQYF
TRBD2	TRBV2	many	TRBJ2-3	TGTGCCAGCAGGGGAACTTGGACTAGCGGAACAGATACGCAGTATTTT	CASRGTWTSGTDTQYF
NA	TRBV28	many	TRBJ2-3	TGTGCCAGCAGTTTAGGGACGGGGCTCACAGATACGCAGTATTTT	CASSLGTGLTDTQYF
NA	TRBV28	NA	TRBJ1-1	TGTGCCAGCAGTTTGAGTACTGAAGCTTTCTTT	CASSLSTEAFF
NA	TRBV9	many	TRBJ1-5	TGTGCCAGCAGCGTAGTTGCGGCAAAAAATCAGCCCCAGCATTTT	CASSVVAAKNQPQHF
NA	TRBV7-2	few	TRBJ2-3	TGTGCCAGCAGCTTAGCCCCCTTCACAGATACGCAGTATTTT	CASSLAPFTDTQYF